The rows below give T cell receptor beta chains drawn from one sample of a study of cytomegalovirus exposure and HLA in healthy donors. The protocol was immunoSEQ multiplex PCR, while the TCRdb copy is restricted to in-frame clones and leaves out a portion. This sample has 170,000 or so clones, with around 81% found just once. Sequenced material: PBMCs. These receptors originate from a woman aged 18 to 35 in good health and CMV-seropositive. Each CDR3 is given with its conserved first and last residue. D genes are given only for firm matches. The size field is filled for only some rows; it gives once, few, many or a size class.

-	-	TRBV5-4	TRBJ1-2	TGTGCCAGCAGCCCACCACCCCCCGGTGGCTACACCTTC	CASSPPPPGGYTF
-	-	TRBV6-1	TRBJ1-1	TGTGCCAGCAGATCTTCAACGGGAGGCCTTACTGAAGCTTTCTTT	CASRSSTGGLTEAFF
-	-	TRBV4-2	TRBJ2-2	TGTGCCAGCAGCCAACTCCCGAGCGGGCAGGGGAACACCGGGGAGCTGTTTTTT	CASSQLPSGQGNTGELFF
once	-	TRBV5-6	TRBJ1-1	TGTGCCAGCAGCTTGCAGGGTTCGAGCACTGAAGCTTTCTTT	CASSLQGSSTEAFF
once	TRBD1	TRBV19	TRBJ1-5	TGTGCCAGTAGCTCTACCCGACGCGGACAGGGGGATCAGCCCCAGCATTTT	CASSSTRRGQGDQPQHF
-	-	TRBV2	TRBJ1-1	TGTGCCAGCGGGGCCTTGGGGGGGGCTAAGGCAGCTTTCTTT	CASGALGGAKAAFF
-	-	TRBV2	TRBJ1-2	TGTGCCAGCAGTGAACTGCTCCCTGGTCGGGGGAGCAATGGCTACACCTTC	CASSELLPGRGSNGYTF
-	-	TRBV20-1	TRBJ1-1	TGCAGTGCCGTCCGAGGAGCTGAAGCTTTCTTT	CSAVRGAEAFF
-	TRBD2	TRBV5-1	TRBJ2-5	TGCGCCAGCAGCTTGGCCCTAGCGGGGGTAATGGCCCAGTACTTC	CASSLALAGVMAQYF
-	TRBD2	TRBV7-2	TRBJ2-2	TGTGCCAGCAGCGTGACTAGCGGGAACACCGGGGAGCTGTTTTTT	CASSVTSGNTGELFF
-	-	TRBV2	TRBJ2-3	TGTGCCGGGGTCGGCGGGGTGCTTTCAGATACGCAGTATTTT	CAGVGGVLSDTQYF
-	TRBD1	TRBV11-3	TRBJ2-1	TGTGCCAGCAGCTCGGCGGGGACAGGGGGCTCCTACAATGAGCAGTTCTTC	CASSSAGTGGSYNEQFF
-	TRBD1	TRBV11-2	TRBJ2-1	TGTGCCAGCAGCTTACGGGACAGCTACAATGAGCAGTTCTTC	CASSLRDSYNEQFF
-	TRBD1	TRBV28	TRBJ2-2	TGTGCCAGCAGTTTCAAGGGACAGACGAACACCGGGGAGCTGTTTTTT	CASSFKGQTNTGELFF
-	TRBD1	TRBV4-3	TRBJ1-2	TGCGCCAGCAGCCAAGAGGGCGTAGGGGGCGCGAGTGGCGGCTACACCTTC	CASSQEGVGGASGGYTF
-	-	TRBV19	TRBJ2-5	TGTGCCACTTCTCAAAACAGGGAGGGAGAGACCCAGTACTTC	CATSQNREGETQYF
-	-	TRBV18	TRBJ1-1	TGTGCCAGCTCACCAGGGAGAACCAAGAACACTGAAGCTTTCTTT	CASSPGRTKNTEAFF
-	TRBD1	TRBV20-1	TRBJ2-6	TGCAGTGCTAGAGCCTCGACAGGGTTCCCTTTC	CSARASTGFPF
-	TRBD1	TRBV27	TRBJ1-5	TGTGCCAGCAGTTTATCCCGGACAGGGGTTCAGCCCCAGCATTTT	CASSLSRTGVQPQHF
-	TRBD1	TRBV7-9	TRBJ2-7	TGTGCCAGCAGCCTGACAGGGCGGACCTACGAGCAGTACTTC	CASSLTGRTYEQYF
-	TRBD1	TRBV11-2	TRBJ2-7	TGTGCCAGCAGCTGGGGGACAGGGTACTACGAGCAGTACTTC	CASSWGTGYYEQYF
-	-	TRBV27	TRBJ1-4	TGTGCCAGCAGTTTTCTTCTAGCGGGCCATGGGGAAAAACTGTTTTTT	CASSFLLAGHGEKLFF
few	-	TRBV11-2	TRBJ2-7	TGTGCCAGCAGCTCTCAACTAGTTGCGGGCTCCGAGCAGTACTTC	CASSSQLVAGSEQYF
few	TRBD1	TRBV18	TRBJ2-7	TGTGCCAGCTCAACTGGACAGGGTCCCCACGAGCAGTACTTC	CASSTGQGPHEQYF
-	-	TRBV29-1	TRBJ1-2	TGCAGCGGGCGAGAGGACAGCCACTATGGCTACACCTTC	CSGREDSHYGYTF
few	TRBD1	TRBV9	TRBJ1-1	TGTGCCAGCAGCGGGGGGACAGTGAACACTGAAGCTTTCTTT	CASSGGTVNTEAFF
-	-	TRBV2	TRBJ2-7	TGTGCCAGCAGCGTAGGGGGTGGGGGCGAGCAGTACTTC	CASSVGGGGEQYF
-	-	TRBV9	TRBJ2-2	TGTGCCAGCAGCGTAGTTGCGGGGGCCAACACCGGGGAGCTGTTTTTT	CASSVVAGANTGELFF
-	TRBD1	TRBV27	TRBJ1-5	TGTGCCAGCAGGACGATTACAGGGGGTGCTAATCAGCCCCAGCATTTT	CASRTITGGANQPQHF
few	-	TRBV2	TRBJ1-2	TGTGCCAGCCGTTCTAACTATGGCTACACCTTC	CASRSNYGYTF
-	-	TRBV5-1	TRBJ1-3	TGCGCCAGCAGCAACCAGGGTTACGGAAACACCATATATTTT	CASSNQGYGNTIYF
-	TRBD1	TRBV6-1	TRBJ1-1	TGTGCCAGCAGTGAACGACAGGGTTCGTCAGCTTTCTTT	CASSERQGSSAFF
-	TRBD2	TRBV11-3	TRBJ2-2	TGTGCCAGCAGCTCGGGGGGATTTGGGTCGGGTACCGGGGAGCTGTTTTTT	CASSSGGFGSGTGELFF
-	-	TRBV7-9	TRBJ1-5	TGTGCCAGCAGCTTAGCAGGACTTAATCAGCCCCAGCATTTT	CASSLAGLNQPQHF
once	-	TRBV6-1	TRBJ1-1	TGTGCCAGCAGTGAACGCCTTAGGAACACTGAAGCTTTCTTT	CASSERLRNTEAFF
-	-	TRBV7-8	TRBJ2-7	TGTGCCAGCAGCTTAGCACAGGGACACTACGAGCAGTACTTC	CASSLAQGHYEQYF
once	-	TRBV6-4	TRBJ2-6	TGTGCCAGCACCCCCCCCAGGGGAAAAGGGGCCAACGTCCTGACTTTC	CASTPPRGKGANVLTF
-	-	TRBV7-9	TRBJ2-3	TGTGCCAGCAGCCTTGGACAGTACACAGATACGCAGTATTTT	CASSLGQYTDTQYF
-	-	TRBV7-9	TRBJ1-5	TGTGCCAGCAGCGCCCCTGGGGCAGGGGACCATCAGCCCCAGCATTTT	CASSAPGAGDHQPQHF
-	-	TRBV15	TRBJ2-3	TGTGCCACCAGCAGAGATCCAAGCACAGATACGCAGTATTTT	CATSRDPSTDTQYF